These 29 T cell receptor beta chains originate from one sample sequenced in a study of post-analysis software for immune sequencing data. Study-level results: With TRBV5-6, TRBV5-1 and TRBV20-1 included, about five TRBV segments were more frequent in patients than in controls.

Their antigens are not known. The library was made from cDNA and included unique molecular identifiers. MiXCR was run by TCRdb on the PCR reads, yielding one entry per CDR3 protein. This sample has roughly 200,000 distinct CDR3 sequences; approximately 28% occur once, and the top ten carry nearly 3.5%. Sequencing used blood. These receptors came from a girl under 18 with multiple sclerosis.

In its sample, this clonotype was seen once. A much larger clonotype is one base distant, so this may be a read error. The chain has TRBV27 and TRBJ2-1; TRBD2 aligns across 7 bases. Trimming took 7 bases from V and 2 from J; bases not matched to a gene: 11. This CDR3 is 16 amino acids long. CDR1 is MNHEY and CDR2 is SMNVEV in the germline V gene (reference sequence). CDR3: CASNTGLHATYNEQFF. For the CDR3, the DNA is TGTGCCAGCAATACGGGACTACACGCTACCTACAATGAGCAGTTCTTC.

This clonotype came up many times. The V gene is TRBV7-6, the J gene TRBJ2-1; D may be TRBD2 (7 bases). Germline values: CDR1 SGHVS, CDR2 FNYEAQ. V shed 3 bases and J shed 9 bases, with 18 bases lying between them. There are 15 residues in the CDR3. The DNA for the CDR3 is TGTGCCAGCAGCTTGGGTTTTAGGGGGGGCGGTGAGCAGTTCTTC. Its translation is CASSLGFRGGGEQFF.

Points on this clonotype: A read error may account for a junction end that differs from germline. This sequence joins TRBV29-1 and TRBJ1-4, with 7 positions matching TRBD1. Germline V lookup: CDR1 SQVTM, CDR2 ANQGSEA. The CDR3 has 15 residues. DNA of the CDR3: TGTAGCGGCCGACAGGGAGGGCCGGCTAATGAAAAACTGTTTTTT. Translated, it gives CSGRQGGPANEKLFF. The whole variable domain, remainder taken from reference TRBV29-1 and TRBJ1-4, is SAVISQKPSRDICQRGTSLTIQCQVDSQVTMMFWYRQQPGQSLTLIATANQGSEATYESGFVIDKFPISRPNLTFSTLTVSNMSPEDSSIYLCSGRQGGPANEKLFFGSGTQLSVL.

This rearrangement joins TRBV6-1 to TRBJ2-3; weak D call: TRBD2 (5 bases). Germline V gene sequence: CDR1 MNHNS, CDR2 SASEGT. V was trimmed by 6 bases and J by 0 bases, leaving 25 bases between them. The CDR3 spans 19 residues. Here the CDR3 DNA reads TGTGCCAGCAGGCAACTAGGAGTACTACCTATAGCTAGCACAGATACGCAGTATTTT. Amino acid sequence: CASRQLGVLPIASTDTQYF.

Notes on this clonotype: A much larger clone differs from this one at a single base, so this may be a read error. This chain connects TRBV3-1 to TRBJ2-4; no reliable D call. The CDR3 runs 14 residues. CDR1 is LGHDT and CDR2 is YNNKEL in the germline V gene (reference sequence). In DNA, the CDR3 is TGTACCAGCAGCCAAGATCAACGACCAACGGAGCAGTACTTC. This translates into CTSSQDQRPTEQYF.

The chain joins TRBV28 to TRBJ1-2, with TRBD1 matching 7 bases. The CDR3 has 12 residues. Germline V CDR1 and CDR2: MDHEN, SYDVKM. The J segment lost 8 bases and the V segment lost 6 bases, leaving 6 bases of the junction unmatched. The CDR3 loop is CASRKDRVGYTF. DNA of the CDR3: TGTGCCAGCAGAAAAGACAGGGTGGGCTACACCTTC.

The chain uses TRBV20-1 and TRBJ1-1, with a possible D match to TRBD1 (5 bases). Germline-derived CDR1 and CDR2 are DFQATT and SNEGSKA (reference sequence). Trimming took off 6 bases at V and 4 bases at J, with 18 bases between the two ends. The CDR3 loop spans 14 amino acids. CDR3 DNA sequence: TGCAGTGCCCGAGGGGAGGGTAGGATCACTGAAGCTTTCTTT. It specifies CSARGEGRITEAFF.

This clonotype was recorded a few times. The chain joins TRBV7-9 to TRBJ2-7; possible D gene TRBD2, 7 bases. V was shortened by 4 bases and J by 2 bases, with 18 bases between the two germline ends. The CDR3 length is 16 residues. The V gene's germline CDR1 is SEHNR and CDR2 FQNEAQ (reference sequence). The CDR3 sequence is CASSWRGGGQTYEQYF. CDR3 DNA: TGTGCCAGCAGCTGGCGGGGCGGGGGCCAAACCTACGAGCAGTACTTC.

The sample holds a few counts of this clonotype. One junction end does not reproduce the germline sequence, and a read error may be involved. This chain links TRBV12-3 or TRBV12-4 with TRBJ2-3, with 10 nucleotides matching TRBD2. The CDR3 totals 15 residues. In DNA, the CDR3 is TGTGCCAGCAGAGGGACTAGCGTTAGCACAGATGCGCAGTATTTT. This gives the protein CASRGTSVSTDAQYF.

The table lists this clonotype with many counts. The rearrangement links TRBV12-3 or TRBV12-4 to TRBJ2-4, with 7 nucleotides matching TRBD1. The CDR3 has 12 residues. V gave up 5 bases and J gave up 10 bases; unmatched junction bases: 5. CDR3 sequence reads: CASSQGGRIQYF. CDR3 in DNA: TGTGCCAGCAGTCAAGGGGGCCGGATTCAGTACTTC.

This clonotype was seen more than once but under ten times. The V gene is TRBV14, the J gene TRBJ2-1, with D maybe TRBD1 (5 bases). Germline CDR1 SGHDN, CDR2 FVKESK. The V and J ends lost 1 base and 1 base respectively, with 17 bases between them. The CDR3 is 18 residues long. CDR3 region: CASSQVLGTGLSYNEQFF. CDR3 bases: TGTGCCAGCAGCCAAGTCCTTGGTACAGGCCTATCCTACAATGAGCAGTTCTTC.

The J gene is TRBJ2-7, the V gene TRBV6-5; D is perhaps TRBD1 (7 bases). CDR1 MNHEY and CDR2 SVGAGI come from the germline V gene. The CDR3 has 13 amino acids. V dropped 2 bases and J dropped 7 bases, with 12 bases sitting between them. CDR3 region: CASSYGGGNEQYF. The CDR3 nucleotides are TGTGCCAGCAGTTACGGAGGGGGCAATGAGCAGTACTTC.

This clonotype came up many times. The chain recombines TRBV29-1 with TRBJ2-1, with 12 bases that match TRBD2. J gave up 8 bases and V 7 bases, and 9 bases lay outside the gene matches. CDR3 size: 14 residues. Germline V CDR1 and CDR2: SQVTM, ANQGSEA. The DNA for the CDR3 is TGCAGCGCATTGAAGGGACTAGCGGGCCATGAGCAGTTCTTC. It translates to CSALKGLAGHEQFF.

This clonotype was seen more than once but under ten times. This chain connects TRBV29-1 to TRBJ1-1; no reliable D call. Per germline, CDR1 SQVTM and CDR2 ANQGSEA. The CDR3 spans 12 residues. V shed 4 bases and J shed 0 bases, with 6 bases lying between them. The CDR3 spells CSVATMNTEAFF. CDR3 sequence (DNA): TGCAGCGTTGCTACAATGAACACTGAAGCTTTCTTT.

This clonotype was seen many times. The rearrangement uses TRBV5-1 and TRBJ2-1, with D possibly matching TRBD2 (5 bases). Trimming removed 0 bases from V and 10 bases from J, with 17 bases in between. CDR1 and CDR2 (germline): SGHRS, YFSETQ. CDR3 size: 15 residues. The CDR3 bases are TGCGCCAGCAGCTTGGATCGCCTAGCTCGAGGAGAGCAGTTCTTC. It is translated as CASSLDRLARGEQFF.

This clonotype was found many times. The chain links TRBV4-1 to TRBJ2-7; 12 bases align to TRBD2. V dropped 4 bases and J dropped 6; count of bases not matched to a gene: 10. CDR3 size: 16 residues. Germline-derived CDR1 and CDR2 are MGHRA and YSYEKL. The CDR3 DNA reads as TGCGCCAGCAGCCCCCGGACTAGCGGGGCCCAGCGCGAGCAGTACTTC. Amino acids: CASSPRTSGAQREQYF.

This clonotype was seen repeatedly, ten times or more. The V and J genes are TRBV27 and TRBJ2-1, with unresolved D. Germline V gene sequence: CDR1 MNHEY, CDR2 SMNVEV (reference sequence). Between the trimmed V and J ends, which lost 4 bases and 4 bases, there was a span of 11 bases. The CDR3 has 14 residues. The CDR3: CASSYSRFYNEQFF. The CDR3 bases are TGTGCCAGCAGTTATAGTAGGTTTTACAATGAGCAGTTCTTC.

This sequence joins TRBV7-2 and TRBJ1-6; D might be TRBD1 (6 bases). Germline CDR1 is SGHTA and CDR2 is FQGNSA. The CDR3 has 16 residues. V dropped 1 base and J dropped 7 bases, with 14 bases sitting between them. The CDR3 loop is CASSLVGGRGNSPLHF. CDR3 nucleotides: TGTGCCAGCAGCTTAGTCGGGGGGCGCGGGAATTCACCCCTCCACTTT.

There are many counts of this clonotype. The CDR3 coding sequence is TGTGCCAGCAGCTTCCGGGACAGCTATGAGCAGTTCTTC. This encodes CASSFRDSYEQFF. The genes are TRBV7-9 and TRBJ2-1, with TRBD1 identical over 7 bases. V gave up 3 bases and J gave up 8 bases; unmatched junction bases: 4. CDR3 size: 13 residues. Germline values: CDR1 SEHNR, CDR2 FQNEAQ (reference sequence).

The V call is TRBV20-1, the J call TRBJ2-3; 8 bases map to TRBD1. The CDR3 totals 15 residues. Trimming removed 3 bases from V and 2 bases from J; junction bases left unmatched: 7. CDR1 and CDR2 (germline): DFQATT, SNEGSKA (reference sequence). The CDR3 here is CSARKMGQATDTQYF. The CDR3 DNA sequence: TGCAGTGCTAGGAAGATGGGACAGGCCACAGATACGCAGTATTTT.

Many counts were recorded for this clonotype. V usage is TRBV10-3 and J usage is TRBJ2-7, with D possibly being TRBD1 (6 bases). Germline V gene data show CDR1 as ENHRY and CDR2 as SYGVKD. Between the trimmed V and J ends, which lost 6 bases and 6 bases, there was a span of 21 bases. CDR3 size: 15 residues. CDR3 DNA sequence: TGTGCCATCAGCTCCTCCTCGCGACAGGTGAGCGAGCAGTACTTC. This codes for CAISSSSRQVSEQYF.

The CDR3 here is CASSLGPATEAFF. The CDR3 nucleotides are TGCGCCAGCAGCTTGGGGCCCGCAACTGAAGCTTTCTTT. The chain has TRBV5-1 and TRBJ1-1; D unclear. CDR3 length: 13 residues. The germline gives CDR1 SGHRS, CDR2 YFSETQ. Between the trimmed V and J ends, which lost 0 bases and 5 bases, there was a span of 8 bases.

This clonotype was found a few times. The CDR3 is CASSLGQFNYGYTF. The CDR3 bases are TGTGCCAGCAGCCTGGGACAGTTTAACTATGGCTACACCTTC. The chain carries TRBV7-2 and TRBJ1-2; 7 bases fit TRBD1. V was clipped by 5 bases and J by 1 base; unmatched bases: 4. Germline-derived CDR1 and CDR2 are SGHTA and FQGNSA. The CDR3 loop spans 14 amino acids.

This clonotype was detected many times. This chain uses TRBV7-2 with TRBJ2-6; D may be TRBD2 (5 bases). The germline gives CDR1 SGHTA, CDR2 FQGNSA. This CDR3 contains 17 residues. V was clipped by 0 bases and J by 0 bases, with 9 bases between them. CDR3 nucleotides: TGTGCCAGCAGCTTAGCGCTGGGGAGCTCTGGGGCCAACGTCCTGACTTTC. Its protein is CASSLALGSSGANVLTF.

This clonotype was recorded at least ten times. The chain recombines TRBV2 with TRBJ2-1; a weak D match, TRBD1 (6 bases). The CDR3 totals 16 residues. The germline V gene encodes CDR1 SNHLY and CDR2 FYNNEI. The V end lost 7 bases, the J end lost 9 bases, and 25 bases lay between the germline ends. In nucleotides, the CDR3 is TGTGCCAGCACCCTGAACAGGGTTACGCGGATAGGTGAGCAGTTCTTC. Encoded protein: CASTLNRVTRIGEQFF. The whole variable domain, remainder taken from reference TRBV2 and TRBJ2-1, is EPEVTQTPSHQVTQMGQEVILRCVPISNHLYFYWYRQILGQKVEFLVSFYNNEISEKSEIFDDQFSVERPDGSNFTLKIRSTKLEDSAMYFCASTLNRVTRIGEQFFGPGTRLTVL.

The rearrangement links TRBV28 to TRBJ2-7; D gene ambiguous. V was clipped by 7 bases and J by 0 bases, with 16 bases between them. CDR1 and CDR2 (germline): MDHEN, SYDVKM. The CDR3 has 15 amino acids. The DNA of the CDR3 is TGTGCCAGCACCCCGGCTGGACCGAGCTCCTACGAGCAGTACTTC. Its protein is CASTPAGPSSYEQYF.

The chain employs TRBV9 and TRBJ2-5, with D possibly being TRBD2 (6 bases). V was trimmed by 3 bases and J by 5 bases, leaving 11 bases between them. Germline V gene lookup returns CDR1 SGDLS and CDR2 YYNGEE. The CDR3 extends over 13 amino acids. Here the CDR3 reads CASSDGGPETQYF. CDR3 bases: TGTGCCAGCAGCGATGGAGGGCCGGAGACCCAGTACTTC.

The table lists this clonotype with many counts. The CDR3, as DNA: TGTGCCAGCAGTCCAGGGTTCCGAGAGACCCAGTACTTC. It encodes CASSPGFRETQYF. The rearrangement uses TRBV27 and TRBJ2-5; a weak D match, TRBD1 (5 bases). This CDR3 has 13 residues. Per germline, CDR1 MNHEY and CDR2 SMNVEV (reference sequence). Trimming cost V 5 bases and J 4 bases, with 11 bases left between them.

The chain joins TRBV4-2 to TRBJ2-1; 7 nucleotides agree with TRBD2. CDR3 size: 16 residues. The germline CDR1 and CDR2 sequences are LGHNA and YNFKEQ. J was trimmed by 10 bases and V by 4 bases; bases with no gene match: 16. CDR3 region: CASSPLSHAGVLEQFF. In DNA, the CDR3 is TGTGCCAGCAGCCCCCTGTCCCATGCGGGAGTTCTCGAGCAGTTCTTC.